These 20 T cell receptor beta chains came from one sample sequenced in a study of beta chain features in type 1 diabetes. Isolated RNA was reverse transcribed in full, so expressed TCRB transcripts were sequenced. The repertoire was sequenced with immunoSEQ multiplex PCR; TCRdb's copy has only in-frame clones and lacks some. The sample shows under 150,000 clones, 6.5% to 8.5% of them seen only once. Sequencing used central memory CD4+ T cells from blood. The receptors originated from a woman in her twenties or thirties in good health.

V is TRBV28 and J is TRBJ2-3, with D uncertain. The V end was cut by 3 bases, the J end by 4 bases, with 11 bases between. Looked up from germline, CDR1 is MDHEN and CDR2 is SYDVKM. The CDR3 is 14 residues long. CDR3 coding DNA: TGTGCCAGCAGTTTTTCCGGGTATGCAGATACGCAGTATTTT. Translated: CASSFSGYADTQYF.

This rearrangement joins TRBV28 to TRBJ1-1; 10 bases match TRBD1. Trimming cost V 6 bases and J 3 bases; bases outside gene matches: 10. The germline CDR1 and CDR2 sequences are MDHEN and SYDVKM. The CDR3 consists of 16 residues. The CDR3 spells CASSRYGTGEDTEAFF. CDR3 in DNA: TGTGCCAGCAGCCGTTATGGGACAGGGGAGGACACTGAAGCTTTCTTT.

In this sample, this clone turned up a few times. The chain couples TRBV19 to TRBJ2-2; maybe TRBD2 (6 bases). CDR3 length equals 14 residues. Germline assignment: CDR1 LNHDA and CDR2 SQIVND (reference sequence). V lost 5 bases, J lost 4 bases, and 11 bases lay in between. Here the CDR3 DNA reads TGTGCCAGTAGTCGGGGTAGCGGCACCGGGGAGCTGTTTTTT. Encoded protein: CASSRGSGTGELFF.

The chain is built from TRBV25-1 and TRBJ2-7; 8 nucleotides line up with TRBD1. This CDR3 is built from 16 residues. Germline V CDR1 and CDR2: MGHDK, SYGVNS. Trimming at V came to 3 bases and at J to 6 bases, leaving 13 bases not matched to a gene. Here the CDR3 reads CASSDPQGQGRVEQYF. CDR3 nucleotide sequence: TGTGCCAGCAGTGATCCCCAAGGACAGGGAAGGGTCGAGCAGTACTTC.

This clone showed up many times. The chain recombines TRBV7-3 with TRBJ2-1; a weak D match, TRBD2 (6 bases). Germline CDR1 is SGHTA and CDR2 is FQGTGA. Between the trimmed V and J ends, which lost 1 base and 4 bases, there was a span of 11 bases. The CDR3 is made up of 15 amino acids. CDR3 sequence (DNA): TGTGCCAGCAGCTTAAGGGCTAGCGATTACAATGAGCAGTTCTTC. It specifies CASSLRASDYNEQFF.

This clone was found many times. V and J are TRBV5-1 and TRBJ2-2, with 9 bases fitting TRBD1. The CDR3 sequence is 17 residues long. V was clipped by 4 bases and J by 4 bases; unmatched bases: 11. Germline lookup yields CDR1 SGHRS and CDR2 YFSETQ. CDR3 region: CASSPAVQGAGTGELFF. As DNA, the CDR3 is TGCGCCAGCAGCCCGGCCGTACAGGGGGCTGGCACCGGGGAGCTGTTTTTT.

The CDR3 loop reads CASSERGQGGDTQYF. The DNA for the CDR3 is TGTGCCAGCAGTGAGAGGGGACAGGGTGGAGATACGCAGTATTTT. This sequence joins TRBV2 and TRBJ2-3; 9 bases map to TRBD1. V gave up 3 bases and J gave up 5 bases; unmatched junction bases: 6. CDR1 SNHLY and CDR2 FYNNEI come from the germline V gene. CDR3 length: 15 amino acids.

This chain connects TRBV19 to TRBJ1-2; D is perhaps TRBD1 (5 bases). Germline V gene data show CDR1 as LNHDA and CDR2 as SQIVND (reference sequence). The CDR3 length is 13 residues. V dropped 2 bases and J dropped 8 bases, with 12 bases sitting between them. The CDR3 DNA follows: TGTGCCAGTAGTATAAATCTGCAGGGAGGCTACACCTTC. Protein: CASSINLQGGYTF.

There are a few counts of this clone. One junction end disagrees with the germline gene, perhaps due to a read error. V gene TRBV7-7 combines with J gene TRBJ2-1, with 9 positions matching TRBD2. The germline V gene has CDR1 SSHAT and CDR2 FNYEAQ (reference sequence). The CDR3 has 13 residues. CDR3: CASSLGRGGEQFF. Here the CDR3 DNA reads TGTGCTAGCAGCTTAGGGCGGGGGGGTGAGCAGTTCTTC.

The V gene is TRBV5-1, the J gene TRBJ2-5; D not resolved. This CDR3 region has 13 residues. V dropped 0 bases and J dropped 3 bases, with 6 bases sitting between them. Germline V gene sequence: CDR1 SGHRS, CDR2 YFSETQ. The CDR3 DNA reads as TGCGCCAGCAGCTTGGCCCTAGAAGAGACCCAGTACTTC. As protein: CASSLALEETQYF. The full variable domain, in which reference TRBV5-1 and TRBJ2-5 provide the parts outside the CDR3, is KAGVTQTPRYLIKTRGQQVTLSCSPISGHRSVSWYQQTPGQGLQFLFEYFSETQRNKGNFPGRFSGRQFSNSRSEMNVSTLELGDSALYLCASSLALEETQYFGPGTRLLVL.

The sample holds a few counts of this clone. J is TRBJ2-7 and V is TRBV5-1; unclear D gene. Germline V CDR1 and CDR2: SGHRS, YFSETQ. Trimming took off 2 bases at V and 0 bases at J, with 9 bases between the two ends. There are 14 residues in the CDR3. The CDR3 sequence: CASSFRQSSYEQYF. The CDR3 DNA reads TGCGCCAGCAGCTTCAGGCAGAGCTCCTACGAGCAGTACTTC.

This clone has only a few counts. The gene calls are TRBV7-2 and TRBJ2-5; the D is unclear. V gave up 3 bases and J gave up 1 base, with 9 bases separating them. CDR1 and CDR2 (germline): SGHTA, FQGNSA. There are 14 residues in the CDR3. Here the CDR3 DNA reads TGTGCCAGCAGCTTGAGTCGTCTCCAAGAGACCCAGTACTTC. Residues: CASSLSRLQETQYF.

This clone was seen more than once but under ten times. V and J are TRBV5-1 and TRBJ1-5; 7 bases align to TRBD1. J lost 3 bases, V lost 4 bases, and 7 bases had no gene match. The CDR3 is made up of 15 amino acids. Germline V gives CDR1 SGHRS, CDR2 YFSETQ. The CDR3 loop is CASSVGDRDNQPQHF. DNA for the CDR3: TGCGCCAGCAGCGTGGGTGACAGGGACAATCAGCCCCAGCATTTT.

At least ten counts were recorded for this clone. CDR3 protein: CSVEEQRGTDTQYF. The DNA of the CDR3 is TGCAGCGTTGAGGAACAAAGGGGTACAGATACGCAGTATTTT. The rearrangement joins TRBV29-1 to TRBJ2-3; weak D call: TRBD1 (5 bases). The V end lost 3 bases, the J end lost 3 bases, and 13 bases lay between the germline ends. The CDR3 has 14 amino acids. Germline V gives CDR1 SQVTM, CDR2 ANQGSEA.

There are a few counts of this clone. The chain has TRBV5-1 and TRBJ2-3; maybe TRBD1 (5 bases). This CDR3 contains 15 residues. Germline assignment: CDR1 SGHRS and CDR2 YFSETQ. The V and J ends lost 6 bases and 2 bases respectively, with 16 bases between them. This CDR3 is CASTTGIGITDTQYF. CDR3 nucleotide sequence: TGCGCCAGCACCACAGGAATTGGGATCACAGATACGCAGTATTTT.

This chain connects TRBV7-2 to TRBJ2-5, with 12 bases aligning to TRBD2. CDR3 length: 15 amino acids. V shed 7 bases and J 1 base; nucleotides not matched to a gene: 4. Germline V gene data show CDR1 as SGHTA and CDR2 as FQGNSA. The CDR3 region is CASKRTSGTQETQYF. The CDR3 DNA follows: TGTGCCAGCAAACGGACTAGCGGGACCCAAGAGACCCAGTACTTC. Full variable domain (outside the CDR3, taken from reference TRBV7-2 and TRBJ2-5): GAGVSQSPSNKVTEKGKDVELRCDPISGHTALYWYRQSLGQGLEFLIYFQGNSAPDKSGLPSDRFSAERTGGSVSTLTIQRTQQEDSAVYLCASKRTSGTQETQYFGPGTRLLVL.

This clone was seen only a few times. The gene calls are TRBV7-2 and TRBJ1-2, with D tentatively TRBD1 (6 bases). Germline loops: CDR1 SGHTA, CDR2 FQGNSA. The CDR3 has 14 amino acids. Trimming left V 1 base short and J 4 bases short, with 10 bases between. In DNA, the CDR3 is TGTGCCAGCAGCTTAGTGGACAGAGGCTATGGCTACACCTTC. Translation: CASSLVDRGYGYTF.

This chain uses TRBV6-6 with TRBJ1-3; D unresolved. This CDR3 region has 16 residues. The V end lost 2 bases, the J end lost 0 bases, and 11 bases lay between the germline ends. The germline V gene has CDR1 MNHNY and CDR2 SVGAGI (reference sequence). DNA of the CDR3: TGTGCCAGCAGTTACATATCGGGGAGCTCTGGAAACACCATATATTTT. Its protein is CASSYISGSSGNTIYF.

The table lists this clone with a few counts. The rearrangement links TRBV18 to TRBJ2-1, with 9 bases identical to TRBD2. CDR3 size: 17 residues. The germline V gene has CDR1 KGHSH and CDR2 LQKENI. V dropped 1 base and J dropped 3; count of bases not matched to a gene: 7. The CDR3 DNA is TGTGCCAGCTCACCACAGGGGCGGGAGGGCCGCTACAATGAGCAGTTCTTC. It yields the protein CASSPQGREGRYNEQFF.

The CDR3 sequence is CASRRGANYEQYF. For the CDR3, the DNA is TGTGCCAGCAGACGGGGGGCGAACTACGAGCAGTACTTC. J is TRBJ2-7 and V is TRBV28; D might be TRBD2 (7 bases). CDR3 length: 13 residues. Looked up from germline, CDR1 is MDHEN and CDR2 is SYDVKM. The V gene lost 6 bases and the J gene lost 3 bases, with 12 bases spanning the gap.